The rows below give T cell receptor beta chains drawn from one sample of a study of T cell changes during pregnancy in multiple sclerosis. Profiling relied on immunoSEQ multiplex PCR, and the TCRdb table lists in-frame clones only, not all of them. This table holds about 57,000 clones, around 92% found once. This specimen was CD4+ T cells from peripheral blood mononuclear cells, taken in the third trimester of pregnancy. The receptors derive from a female donor with multiple sclerosis, enrolled in a pregnancy study. Each CDR3 is given with its conserved first and last residue. A D gene is named only where the DNA matches it firmly. Rows may omit the clone size; those that give it use once, few, many or a size class.

len	abundance	v_gene	j_gene	d_gene	CDR3nt	CDR3aa
14	.	TRBV7-2	TRBJ1-5	.	TGTGCCAGCAGCTTAGCACGGAGCAATCAGCCCCAGCATTTT	CASSLARSNQPQHF
15	.	TRBV5-4	TRBJ1-1	.	TGTGCCAGCAGCTTGGAAACAGAATTGAACACTGAAGCTTTCTTT	CASSLETELNTEAFF
15	.	TRBV11-2	TRBJ1-4	TRBD1	TGTGCCAGCAGCTCTTCCTGGGACAGGGGTGAAAAACTGTTTTTT	CASSSSWDRGEKLFF
14	.	TRBV5-8	TRBJ1-2	TRBD1	TGTGCCAGCAGCCCCCGGGACAGAAACTATGGCTACACCTTC	CASSPRDRNYGYTF
14	.	TRBV11-2	TRBJ1-5	.	TGTGCCAGCAGTCGGGGAGGGATCAATCAGCCCCAGCATTTT	CASSRGGINQPQHF
13	.	TRBV9	TRBJ2-3	.	TGTGCCAGCAGCGTAGCTGGCACAGATACGCAGTATTTT	CASSVAGTDTQYF
11	.	TRBV6-5	TRBJ1-1	TRBD1	TGTGCCAGCAGCTCAGGGGGTGAAGCTTTCTTT	CASSSGGEAFF
18	.	TRBV19	TRBJ2-1	TRBD2	TGTGCCAGTAGTTTCGGGACTAGCGGGCCGAGACTTTGGCATGAGCAGTTCTTC	CASSFGTSGPRLWHEQFF
14	.	TRBV5-6	TRBJ1-1	.	TGTGCCAGCAGCCCTATCGGGGAGGGGACTGAAGCTTTCTTT	CASSPIGEGTEAFF
11	.	TRBV20-1	TRBJ1-2	.	TGCAGTGCTAGAGGCAGGGTAGGCTACACCTTC	CSARGRVGYTF
15	.	TRBV5-5	TRBJ1-4	TRBD1	TGTGCCAGCAGCGATCTTCGGGGACAGGGGGAAAAACTGTTTTTT	CASSDLRGQGEKLFF
15	.	TRBV7-9	TRBJ2-1	TRBD1	TGTGCCAGCAGCTCCCGGGACAGGGGGCAGGTGGGACTGTTCTTC	CASSSRDRGQVGLFF
16	.	TRBV2	TRBJ2-2	.	TGTGCCAGCGGGACTCGGGCCCCCGCGAACACCGGGGAGCTGTTTTTT	CASGTRAPANTGELFF
14	once	TRBV5-4	TRBJ2-7	TRBD1	TGTGCCAGCAGCGCGGTTGTGACAGGGGGCGAGCAGTACTTC	CASSAVVTGGEQYF
15	.	TRBV6-5	TRBJ1-5	TRBD1	TGTGCCAGCAGTCTAGCCGGGACAGCCAATCAGCCCCAGCATTTT	CASSLAGTANQPQHF
18	.	TRBV23-1	TRBJ1-2	TRBD1	TGCGCCAGCAGTCAATATGAGACAGGGGGCGAATCTCCCCATGGCTACACCTTC	CASSQYETGGESPHGYTF
16	.	TRBV13	TRBJ1-1	TRBD1	TGTGCCAGCAGCCCGGAGCAAGGGACAGATGGCACTGAAGCTTTCTTT	CASSPEQGTDGTEAFF
15	once	TRBV15	TRBJ2-2	TRBD1	TGTGCCACCAGCAGAGCCGGGACAGGGGTCGGGGAGCTGTTTTTT	CATSRAGTGVGELFF
14	.	TRBV5-6	TRBJ2-7	TRBD1	TGTGCCAGCAGCTTGGGACAGGGGGAGTACGAGCAGTACTTC	CASSLGQGEYEQYF
16	.	TRBV5-1	TRBJ2-5	TRBD2	TGCGCCAGCAGCCTAACTAGCGGGGGGGTACAAGAGACCCAGTACTTC	CASSLTSGGVQETQYF
14	.	TRBV19	TRBJ2-3	.	TGTGCCACCCTAGGAGGTGGGTTGGGGGATACGCAGTATTTT	CATLGGGLGDTQYF
16	.	TRBV4-2	TRBJ1-5	TRBD1	TGTGCCAGCAGCCAGCAGGACAGGGGCCTCAATCAGCCCCAGCATTTT	CASSQQDRGLNQPQHF
15	.	TRBV30	TRBJ2-2	TRBD1	TGTGCCTGGAGTCCGGACAGGACGAACACCGGGGAGCTGTTTTTT	CAWSPDRTNTGELFF
16	.	TRBV18	TRBJ1-3	.	TGTGCCAGCTCACCAACGACAGGTCCCTCTGGAAACACCATATATTTT	CASSPTTGPSGNTIYF
16	.	TRBV19	TRBJ1-5	.	TGTGCCAGTAGTATGGTCGGGGGGGTCAAAAATCAGCCCCAGCATTTT	CASSMVGGVKNQPQHF
15	.	TRBV7-9	TRBJ1-3	TRBD1	TGTGCCAGCAGTGACGACAGGGACTCTGGAAACACCATATATTTT	CASSDDRDSGNTIYF
13	.	TRBV11-2	TRBJ1-4	TRBD1	TGTGCCAGCAGCGAGGACAGGGGGCTAGCACTGTTTTTT	CASSEDRGLALFF
14	.	TRBV9	TRBJ2-2	.	TGTGCCAGCAGCGAGCAGGCCTACACCGGGGAGCTGTTTTTT	CASSEQAYTGELFF
15	.	TRBV5-6	TRBJ1-1	.	TGTGCCAGCAGCTGGATCAGGGCGGTGGGCACTGAAGCTTTCTTT	CASSWIRAVGTEAFF
14	.	TRBV10-2	TRBJ2-7	TRBD2	TGCGCCAGTGGGGAAGGCGGGAGCTCCTACGAGCAGTACTTC	CASGEGGSSYEQYF
12	.	TRBV10-3	TRBJ1-4	.	TGTGCCACCGCCCCGGGGGGTGAAAAACTGTTTTTT	CATAPGGEKLFF
14	.	TRBV9	TRBJ2-7	TRBD2	TGTGCCAGCAGCGTAGTAGGTAGCGGGGACGAGCAGTACTTC	CASSVVGSGDEQYF
14	.	TRBV30	TRBJ1-2	.	TGTGCCTGGAGTTTCGCGCGTTCTAACTATGGCTACACCTTC	CAWSFARSNYGYTF
13	once	TRBV7-6	TRBJ1-2	.	TGTGCCAGCAGCGTAAGGGGAATCTATGGCTACACCTTC	CASSVRGIYGYTF
13	.	TRBV7-7	TRBJ2-1	.	TGTGCTAGCAGCCCTACTCCCTACAGTGAGCAGTTCTTC	CASSPTPYSEQFF
13	.	TRBV6-5	TRBJ1-1	.	TGTGCCAGCAGTCCTACAGGGAACACTGAAGCTTTCTTT	CASSPTGNTEAFF
16	.	TRBV2	TRBJ1-1	TRBD1	TGTGCCAGCAGCGAAAATCAGGGGGCGGGTGGCACTGAAGCTTTCTTT	CASSENQGAGGTEAFF
12	once	TRBV6-5	TRBJ1-1	TRBD1	TGTGCCAGCATCACTCAGGGGGGTATTGCTTTCTTT	CASITQGGIAFF
17	once	TRBV9	TRBJ2-2	TRBD2	TGTGCCAGCAGCGTTTGGGACGGGGGGGCCGATGGCGGGGAGCTGTTTTTT	CASSVWDGGADGGELFF
14	.	TRBV27	TRBJ1-5	.	TGTGCCAGCAGCCCTAACAGGGAGAATCAGCCCCAGCATTTT	CASSPNRENQPQHF
16	once	TRBV7-2	TRBJ2-3	TRBD2	TGTGCCAGCAGCCCCCGGGGGATAGCGGGGGCAGATACGCAGTATTTT	CASSPRGIAGADTQYF